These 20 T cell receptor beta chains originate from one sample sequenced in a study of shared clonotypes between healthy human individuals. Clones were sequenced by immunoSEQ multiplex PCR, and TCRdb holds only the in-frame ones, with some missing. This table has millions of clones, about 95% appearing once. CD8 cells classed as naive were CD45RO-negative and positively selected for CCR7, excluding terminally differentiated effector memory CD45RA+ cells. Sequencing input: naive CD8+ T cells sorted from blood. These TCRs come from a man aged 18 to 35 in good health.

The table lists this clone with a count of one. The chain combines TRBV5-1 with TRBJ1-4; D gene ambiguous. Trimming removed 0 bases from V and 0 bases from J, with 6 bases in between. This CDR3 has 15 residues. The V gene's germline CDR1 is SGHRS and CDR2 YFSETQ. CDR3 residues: CASSLVDSTNEKLFF. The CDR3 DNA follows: TGCGCCAGCAGCTTGGTGGATTCAACTAATGAAAAACTGTTTTTT.

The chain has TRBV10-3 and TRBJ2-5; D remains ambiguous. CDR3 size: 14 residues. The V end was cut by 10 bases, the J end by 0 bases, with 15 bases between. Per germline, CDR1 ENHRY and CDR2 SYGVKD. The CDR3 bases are TGTGCCACCCTCTTGGATTCGAACCAAGAGACCCAGTACTTC. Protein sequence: CATLLDSNQETQYF.

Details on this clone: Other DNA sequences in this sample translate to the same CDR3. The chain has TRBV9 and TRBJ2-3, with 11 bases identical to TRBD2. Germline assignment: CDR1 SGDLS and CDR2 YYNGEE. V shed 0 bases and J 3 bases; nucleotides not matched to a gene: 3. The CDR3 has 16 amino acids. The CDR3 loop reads CASSVEGLAATDTQYF. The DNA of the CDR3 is TGTGCCAGCAGCGTAGAGGGACTAGCGGCGACAGATACGCAGTATTTT.

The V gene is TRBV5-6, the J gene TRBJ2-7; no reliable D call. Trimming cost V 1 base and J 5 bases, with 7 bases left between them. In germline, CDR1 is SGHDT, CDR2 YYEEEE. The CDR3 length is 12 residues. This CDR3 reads CASSLTMDEQYF. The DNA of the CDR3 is TGTGCCAGCAGCTTGACTATGGACGAGCAGTACTTC.

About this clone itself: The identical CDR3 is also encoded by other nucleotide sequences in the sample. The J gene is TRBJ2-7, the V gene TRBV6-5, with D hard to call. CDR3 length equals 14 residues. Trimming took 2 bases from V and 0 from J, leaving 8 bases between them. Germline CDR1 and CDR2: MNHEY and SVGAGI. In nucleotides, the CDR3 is TGTGCCAGCAGTTACGAAGGAAGCTCCTACGAGCAGTACTTC. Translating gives CASSYEGSSYEQYF.

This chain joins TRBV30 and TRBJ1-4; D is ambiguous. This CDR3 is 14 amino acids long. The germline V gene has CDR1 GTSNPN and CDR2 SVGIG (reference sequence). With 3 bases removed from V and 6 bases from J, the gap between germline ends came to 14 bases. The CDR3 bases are TGTGCCTGGAGCGGGCAGTTGTTAGATGAAAAACTGTTTTTT. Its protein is CAWSGQLLDEKLFF. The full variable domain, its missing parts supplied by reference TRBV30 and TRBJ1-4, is SQTIHQWPATLVQPVGSPLSLECTVEGTSNPNLYWYRQAAGRGLQLLFYSVGIGQISSEVPQNLSASRPQDRQFILSSKKLLLSDSGFYLCAWSGQLLDEKLFFGSGTQLSVL.

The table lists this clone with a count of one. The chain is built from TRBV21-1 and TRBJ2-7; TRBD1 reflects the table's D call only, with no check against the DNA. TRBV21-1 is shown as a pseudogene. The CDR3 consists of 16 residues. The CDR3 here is CAAGQGRLFGSYEQYF. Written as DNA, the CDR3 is TGTGCAGCGGGACAGGGTAGGCTATTTGGATCCTACGAGCAGTACTTC.

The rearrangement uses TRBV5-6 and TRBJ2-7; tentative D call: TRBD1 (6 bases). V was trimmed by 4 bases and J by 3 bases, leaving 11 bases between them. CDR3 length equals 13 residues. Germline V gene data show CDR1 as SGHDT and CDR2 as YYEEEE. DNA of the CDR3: TGTGCCAGCAGCCACAGGGTTTTCTACGAGCAGTACTTC. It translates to CASSHRVFYEQYF.

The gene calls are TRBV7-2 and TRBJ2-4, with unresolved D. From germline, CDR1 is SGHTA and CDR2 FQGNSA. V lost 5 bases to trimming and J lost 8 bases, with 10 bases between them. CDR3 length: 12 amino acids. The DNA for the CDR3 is TGTGCCAGCAGCCCAGCTGGACACATTCAGTACTTC. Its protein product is CASSPAGHIQYF.

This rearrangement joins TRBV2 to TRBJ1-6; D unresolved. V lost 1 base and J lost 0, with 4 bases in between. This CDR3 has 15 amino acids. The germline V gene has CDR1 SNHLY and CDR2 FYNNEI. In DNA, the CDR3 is TGTGCCAGCAGTGAAGTCAGCTCCTATAATTCACCCCTCCACTTT. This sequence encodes CASSEVSSYNSPLHF.

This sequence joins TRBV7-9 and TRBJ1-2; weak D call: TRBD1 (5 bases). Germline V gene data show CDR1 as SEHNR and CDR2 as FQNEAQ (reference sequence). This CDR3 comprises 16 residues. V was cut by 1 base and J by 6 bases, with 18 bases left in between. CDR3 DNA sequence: TGTGCCAGCAGCTTAGATCTCTCACAAGGGACGGATGGCTACACCTTC. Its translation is CASSLDLSQGTDGYTF.

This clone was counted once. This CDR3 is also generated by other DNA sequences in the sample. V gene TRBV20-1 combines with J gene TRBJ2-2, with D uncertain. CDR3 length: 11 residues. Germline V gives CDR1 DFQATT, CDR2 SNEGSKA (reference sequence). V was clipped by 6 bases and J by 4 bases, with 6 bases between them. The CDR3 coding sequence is TGCAGTGCCAGCCTCACCGGGGAGCTGTTTTTT. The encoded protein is CSASLTGELFF.

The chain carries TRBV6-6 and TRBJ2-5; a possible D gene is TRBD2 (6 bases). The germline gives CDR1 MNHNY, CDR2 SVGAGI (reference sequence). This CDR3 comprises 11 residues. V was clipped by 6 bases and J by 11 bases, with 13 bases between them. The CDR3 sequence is CASSTGTQQYF. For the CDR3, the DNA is TGTGCCAGCAGCACTGGGACTCAGCAGTACTTC.

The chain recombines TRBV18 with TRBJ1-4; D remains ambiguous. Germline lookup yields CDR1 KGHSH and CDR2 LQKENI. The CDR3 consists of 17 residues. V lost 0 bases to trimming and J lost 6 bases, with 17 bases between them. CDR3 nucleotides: TGTGCCAGCTCACCACCGGGAATGAAGGGTGACGATGAAAAACTGTTTTTT. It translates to CASSPPGMKGDDEKLFF. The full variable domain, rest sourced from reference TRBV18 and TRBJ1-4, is NAGVMQNPRHLVRRRGQEARLRCSPMKGHSHVYWYRQLPEEGLKFMVYLQKENIIDESGMPKERFSAEFPKEGPSILRIQQVVRGDSAAYFCASSPPGMKGDDEKLFFGSGTQLSVL.

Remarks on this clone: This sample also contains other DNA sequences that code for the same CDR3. The CDR3 DNA sequence: TGTGCCAGCAGCGTAGGGGGTAGCGGAGGAGAGACCCAGTACTTC. This gives the protein CASSVGGSGGETQYF. The J gene is TRBJ2-5, the V gene TRBV9; D possibly corresponds to TRBD2 (6 bases). Trimming removed 0 bases at V and 4 bases at J, with 13 bases between. The CDR3 totals 15 residues. Per the germline V gene, CDR1 is SGDLS and CDR2 is YYNGEE.

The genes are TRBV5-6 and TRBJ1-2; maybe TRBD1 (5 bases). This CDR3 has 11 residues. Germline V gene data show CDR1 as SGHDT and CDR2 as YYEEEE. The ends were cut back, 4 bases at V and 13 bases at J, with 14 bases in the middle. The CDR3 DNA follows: TGTGCCAGCAGCGGGGGTGGAAGGTCCACCTTC. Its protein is CASSGGGRSTF. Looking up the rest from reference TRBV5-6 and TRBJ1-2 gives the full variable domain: DAGVTQSPTHLIKTRGQQVTLRCSPKSGHDTVSWYQQALGQGPQFIFQYYEEEERQRGNFPDRFSGHQFPNYSSELNVNALLLGDSALYLCASSGGGRSTFGSGTRLTVV.

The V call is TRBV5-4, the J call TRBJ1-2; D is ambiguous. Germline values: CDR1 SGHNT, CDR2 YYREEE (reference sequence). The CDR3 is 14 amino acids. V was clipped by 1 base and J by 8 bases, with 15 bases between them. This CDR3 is CASSLWERSGGYTF. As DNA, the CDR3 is TGTGCCAGCAGCTTGTGGGAAAGGTCGGGCGGCTACACCTTC.

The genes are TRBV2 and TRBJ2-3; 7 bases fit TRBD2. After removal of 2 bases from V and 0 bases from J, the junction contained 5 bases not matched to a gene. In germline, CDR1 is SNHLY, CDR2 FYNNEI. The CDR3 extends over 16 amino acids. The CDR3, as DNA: TGTGCCAGCAGTGAAATCGAGCGGGGCAGCACAGATACGCAGTATTTT. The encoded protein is CASSEIERGSTDTQYF. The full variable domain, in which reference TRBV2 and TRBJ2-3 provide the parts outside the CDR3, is EPEVTQTPSHQVTQMGQEVILRCVPISNHLYFYWYRQILGQKVEFLVSFYNNEISEKSEIFDDQFSVERPDGSNFTLKIRSTKLEDSAMYFCASSEIERGSTDTQYFGPGTRLTVL.

The CDR3 spells CASRGTGQETQYF. The DNA for the CDR3 is TGTGCCAGCAGAGGGACAGGGCAAGAGACCCAGTACTTC. J is TRBJ2-5 and V is TRBV2; 9 bases map to TRBD1. The CDR3 contains 13 residues. Germline V gives CDR1 SNHLY, CDR2 FYNNEI. V was pared by 6 bases and J by 2 bases, with 1 base of the junction left unmatched.

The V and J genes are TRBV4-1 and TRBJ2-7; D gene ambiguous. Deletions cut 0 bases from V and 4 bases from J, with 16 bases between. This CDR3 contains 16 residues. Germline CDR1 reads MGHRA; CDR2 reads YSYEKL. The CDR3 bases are TGCGCCAGCAGCCAAGAACACACGACCTCGATTTACGAGCAGTACTTC. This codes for CASSQEHTTSIYEQYF.